Each of the 17 T cell receptor beta chains below was sequenced from the same sample in a study of cytomegalovirus exposure and HLA in healthy donors. This PCR relied on a set of 60 Vbeta primers and 13 Jbeta primers. Some clones are missing from TCRdb's copy, which holds only in-frame ones; the method was immunoSEQ multiplex PCR. This repertoire shows hundreds of thousands of clones, roughly 70% found once; its top ten account for 2% to 2.5%. Sequenced: PBMCs. The receptors stem from a female donor in good health and CMV-seronegative.

V usage is TRBV5-6 and J usage is TRBJ1-6; 12 bases are a match to TRBD1. CDR3 size: 16 residues. Germline values: CDR1 SGHDT, CDR2 YYEEEE. V shed 3 bases and J 7 bases; nucleotides not matched to a gene: 5. CDR3 residues: CASSYRDRGPNSPLHF. CDR3 DNA: TGTGCCAGCAGCTACCGGGACAGGGGGCCAAATTCACCCCTCCACTTT.

The chain combines TRBV2 with TRBJ2-3; maybe TRBD2 (6 bases). CDR3 size: 12 residues. Germline CDR1 and CDR2: SNHLY and FYNNEI. The V gene lost 7 bases and the J gene lost 4 bases, with 9 bases spanning the gap. CDR3 protein: CASKGTADTQYF. CDR3 sequence (DNA): TGTGCCAGCAAAGGGACTGCAGATACGCAGTATTTT.

The CDR3 DNA follows: TGTGCCAGCAGTGATAGAACCACGAACACAGATACGCAGTATTTT. Translation: CASSDRTTNTDTQYF. This sequence joins TRBV6-1 and TRBJ2-3; D unresolved. Trimming shortened V by 3 bases and J by 2 bases, and 12 bases separated the two germline ends. The CDR3 covers 15 residues. Germline loops: CDR1 MNHNS, CDR2 SASEGT.

The chain is built from TRBV16 and TRBJ2-7, with 9 bases aligning to TRBD1. V dropped 4 bases and J dropped 3; count of bases not matched to a gene: 7. The germline gives CDR1 KGHSY, CDR2 FQNENV. This CDR3 spans 15 amino acids. The CDR3 sequence is CASSPAGTGIYEQYF. In nucleotides, the CDR3 is TGTGCCAGCAGCCCAGCCGGGACAGGGATCTACGAGCAGTACTTC. Full variable domain (missing parts from reference TRBV16 and TRBJ2-7): GEEVAQTPKHLVRGEGQKAKLYCAPIKGHSYVFWYQQVLKNEFKFLISFQNENVFDETGMPKERFSAKCLPNSPCSLEIQATKLEDSAVYFCASSPAGTGIYEQYFGPGTRLTVT.

V is TRBV27 and J is TRBJ2-7; the match to TRBD2 covers 12 bases. The CDR3 is 17 amino acids. Germline CDR1 reads MNHEY; CDR2 reads SMNVEV (reference sequence). J was trimmed by 6 bases and V by 6 bases; bases with no gene match: 15. Written as DNA, the CDR3 is TGTGCCAGCAGACGGACTAGCGGGACGAGGAGTTCGCGCGAGCAGTACTTC. Its protein is CASRRTSGTRSSREQYF.

The chain couples TRBV2 to TRBJ1-1, with a weak D call TRBD1 (5 bases). The germline gives CDR1 SNHLY, CDR2 FYNNEI. The germline V and J ends were trimmed by 8 bases and 4 bases, with 17 bases remaining between them. The CDR3 extends over 14 amino acids. The CDR3 is CASPFGGLGTEAFF. The CDR3 region has the DNA TGTGCCAGCCCCTTCGGGGGTTTGGGCACTGAAGCTTTCTTT.

The chain recombines TRBV6-1 with TRBJ2-2; D perhaps matches TRBD1 (6 bases). Trimming cost V 8 bases and J 7 bases, with 14 bases left between them. This CDR3 has 13 amino acids. Germline V gene lookup returns CDR1 MNHNS and CDR2 SASEGT. The DNA of the CDR3 is TGTGCCAGCTCTGCAGGGGCCCACGGGGAGCTGTTTTTT. As protein: CASSAGAHGELFF.

This clone was detected only a few times. The chain carries TRBV2 and TRBJ2-5; weak D call: TRBD1 (6 bases). The CDR3 has 13 amino acids. V was trimmed by 8 bases and J by 3 bases, leaving 13 bases between them. Germline V lookup: CDR1 SNHLY, CDR2 FYNNEI. CDR3 sequence: CASELQGKETQYF. Written as DNA, the CDR3 is TGTGCCAGCGAACTCCAGGGGAAAGAGACCCAGTACTTC.

V is TRBV19 and J is TRBJ2-7; the D gene is possibly TRBD2 (5 bases). The germline V and J ends were trimmed by 3 bases and 1 base, with 10 bases remaining between them. Germline lookup yields CDR1 LNHDA and CDR2 SQIVND (reference sequence). The CDR3 contains 14 residues. The CDR3 DNA follows: TGTGCCAGTAGTATTAGTACGGGGTCCTACGAGCAGTACTTC. Its protein is CASSISTGSYEQYF.

V is TRBV5-8 and J is TRBJ2-3; no clear D. The CDR3 loop spans 11 amino acids. CDR1 is SGHTS, CDR2 YDEGEE, per germline. V lost 10 bases, J lost 4 bases, and 10 bases lay in between. CDR3 in amino acids: CAPPRADTQYF. The CDR3 DNA sequence: TGTGCCCCCCCACGGGCAGATACGCAGTATTTT.

CDR3 sequence reads: CASSLGDSNTDTQYF. The CDR3, as DNA: TGTGCCAGCAGCTTAGGGGACTCAAACACAGATACGCAGTATTTT. V gene TRBV11-2 combines with J gene TRBJ2-3; weak D call: TRBD2 (6 bases). The CDR3 totals 15 residues. V dropped 1 base and J dropped 2 bases, with 10 bases sitting between them. Germline V gene lookup returns CDR1 SGHAT and CDR2 FQNNGV.

This clone was detected once. J is TRBJ2-1 and V is TRBV6-5; D is uncertain. V dropped 6 bases and J dropped 0 bases, with 9 bases sitting between them. The CDR3 loop spans 14 amino acids. CDR1 MNHEY and CDR2 SVGAGI come from the germline V gene. DNA of the CDR3: TGTGCCAGCAGCCCCTTTAGCTCCTACAATGAGCAGTTCTTC. Translated: CASSPFSSYNEQFF.

The CDR3 DNA follows: TGTGCCAGCACCGAATGGACAGGGCACCAGCCCCAGCATTTT. Its translation is CASTEWTGHQPQHF. The chain carries TRBV6-5 and TRBJ1-5, with TRBD1 identical over 8 bases. J lost 7 bases, V lost 7 bases, and 9 bases had no gene match. The CDR3 length is 14 residues. Germline CDR1 and CDR2: MNHEY and SVGAGI.

There are a few counts of this clone. The chain uses TRBV5-6 and TRBJ1-1; 10 bases match TRBD1. The V segment lost 4 bases and the J segment 7 bases; nucleotides outside the gene matches: 16. Germline CDR1 reads SGHDT; CDR2 reads YYEEEE. The CDR3 contains 17 residues. The CDR3 protein is CASSPTGLTGGYSEAFF. The CDR3 bases are TGTGCCAGCAGCCCGACTGGACTGACAGGGGGCTATAGTGAAGCTTTCTTT.

The V call is TRBV7-8, the J call TRBJ2-5; TRBD1 matches at 12 bases. The DNA matches TRBJ2-7 better at its end, which makes the J call doubtful. Germline V lookup: CDR1 SGHVS, CDR2 FQNEAQ. The CDR3 sequence is 15 residues long. The CDR3 sequence: CASSLGGQGASEQYF. The CDR3 DNA follows: TGTGCCAGCAGCTTAGGGGGACAGGGGGCGTCCGAGCAGTACTTC.

This clone was detected only once. The chain links TRBV7-9 to TRBJ1-1; D is ambiguous. CDR1 SEHNR and CDR2 FQNEAQ come from the germline V gene (reference sequence). The CDR3 is 14 amino acids. V gave up 5 bases and J gave up 2 bases, with 12 bases separating them. CDR3 loop: CASSPVWANTEAFF. The CDR3 DNA reads as TGTGCCAGCAGCCCGGTCTGGGCTAACACTGAAGCTTTCTTT.

This chain joins TRBV25-1 and TRBJ1-1; D not certain. Germline V lookup: CDR1 MGHDK, CDR2 SYGVNS. The CDR3 consists of 15 residues. Trimming took off 0 bases at V and 6 bases at J, with 14 bases between the two ends. Written as DNA, the CDR3 is TGTGCCAGCAGTGAATATAGGTCCCCGGGAGCTGAAGCTTTCTTT. It encodes CASSEYRSPGAEAFF.